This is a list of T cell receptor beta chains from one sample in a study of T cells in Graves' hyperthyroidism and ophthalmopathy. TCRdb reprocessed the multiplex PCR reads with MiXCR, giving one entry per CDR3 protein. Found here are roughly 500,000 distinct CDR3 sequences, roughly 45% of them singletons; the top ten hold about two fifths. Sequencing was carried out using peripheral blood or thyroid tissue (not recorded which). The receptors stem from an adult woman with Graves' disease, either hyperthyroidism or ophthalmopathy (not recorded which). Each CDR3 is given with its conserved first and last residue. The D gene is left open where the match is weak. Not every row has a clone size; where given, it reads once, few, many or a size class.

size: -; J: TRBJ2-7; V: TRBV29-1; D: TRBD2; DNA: TGCAGCGTTTGGGGAGGGAGCGTGTACGAGCAGTACTTC; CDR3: CSVWGGSVYEQYF
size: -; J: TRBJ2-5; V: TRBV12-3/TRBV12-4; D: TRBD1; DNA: TGTGCCAGCAGTTACGGACAGGGCCAGACCCAGTACTTC; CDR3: CASSYGQGQTQYF
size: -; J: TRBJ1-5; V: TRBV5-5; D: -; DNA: TGTGCCAGCACCTCCGGGACCGCTCATAGCAATCAGCCCCAGCATTTT; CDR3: CASTSGTAHSNQPQHF
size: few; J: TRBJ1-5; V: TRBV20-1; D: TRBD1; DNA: TGCAGTGCTAAAGACAGGGTAAATCAGCCCCAGCATTTT; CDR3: CSAKDRVNQPQHF
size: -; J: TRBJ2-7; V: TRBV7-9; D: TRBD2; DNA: TGTGCCAGCAGCCAAGAACTAGCGGCCTCCTACGAGCAGTACTTC; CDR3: CASSQELAASYEQYF
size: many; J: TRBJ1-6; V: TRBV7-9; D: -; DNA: TGTGCCAGCTCCCCCGTATTTGGCTCACCCCTCCACTTT; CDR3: CASSPVFGSPLHF
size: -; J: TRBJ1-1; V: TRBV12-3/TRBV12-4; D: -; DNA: TGTGCCAGCAGTGATTTTGGGAACACTGAAGCTTTCTTT; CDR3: CASSDFGNTEAFF
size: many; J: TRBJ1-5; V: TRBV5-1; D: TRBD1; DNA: TGCGCCAGCAGCCCTGGACAGGGTTTGGGCAATCAGCCCCAGCATTTT; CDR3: CASSPGQGLGNQPQHF
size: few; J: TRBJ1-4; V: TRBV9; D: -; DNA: TGTGCCAGCAGCCCGGCAGGGGCAACTAATGAAAAACTGTTTTTT; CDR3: CASSPAGATNEKLFF
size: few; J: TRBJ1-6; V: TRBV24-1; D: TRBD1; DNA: TGTGCCAGCAGTCCCCAGACAGGGGGTTCCTATAATTCACCCCTCCACTTT; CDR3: CASSPQTGGSYNSPLHF
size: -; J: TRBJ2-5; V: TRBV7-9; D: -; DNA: TGTGCCAGCAGGAAACCCCAAAAGGGAGAGACCCAGTACTTC; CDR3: CASRKPQKGETQYF
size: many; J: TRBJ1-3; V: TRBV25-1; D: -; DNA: TGTGCCAGCAGTGCTACCGGGGGTCGCGGAACTGGAAACACCATATATTTT; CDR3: CASSATGGRGTGNTIYF
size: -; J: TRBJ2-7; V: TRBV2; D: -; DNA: TGTGCACACGGTGTAGGGAGGCACGAGCAGTACTTC; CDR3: CAHGVGRHEQYF